This T cell receptor beta chain was observed in a study of blood T cells in healthy people across ages. General observations from the study: More naive CD4+ cells and higher diversity were found in long-lived than in aged donors.

This clonotype was seen a handful of times. Antigen: not known. Per the germline V gene, CDR1 is SEHNR and CDR2 is FQNEAQ (reference sequence). The CDR3 extends over 16 amino acids. V lost 3 bases and J 7 bases, leaving 22 bases between the germline ends. With a J-beta primer mix and a sample-barcoded 5' primer, a second PCR ran about 6 to 11 cycles. TCRdb itself ran the 5' RACE reads through MiXCR, one entry per CDR3 protein. This table holds hundreds of thousands of distinct CDR3 sequences, roughly 64% found once. The receptor comes from a young man in good health. This chain uses TRBV7-9 with TRBJ2-7, with D unclear. Sequenced sample: blood. In DNA form, the CDR3 reads TGTGCCAGCAGCTTTTCGTCTGGCTGGCCTAGGTATGAGCAGTACTTC. This translates into CASSFSSGWPRYEQYF.